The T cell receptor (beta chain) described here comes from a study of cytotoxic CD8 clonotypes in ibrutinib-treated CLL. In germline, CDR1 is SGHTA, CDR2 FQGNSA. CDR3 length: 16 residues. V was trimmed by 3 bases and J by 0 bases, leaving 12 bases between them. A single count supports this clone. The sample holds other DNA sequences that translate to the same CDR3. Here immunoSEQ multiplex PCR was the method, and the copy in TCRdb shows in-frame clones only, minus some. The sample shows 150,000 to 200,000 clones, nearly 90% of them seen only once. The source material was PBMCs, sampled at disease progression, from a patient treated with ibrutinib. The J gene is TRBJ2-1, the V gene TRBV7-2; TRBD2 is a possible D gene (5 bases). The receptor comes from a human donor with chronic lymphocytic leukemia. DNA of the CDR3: TGTGCCAGCAGCTTGGGAAGCGGCAGCTCCTACAATGAGCAGTTCTTC. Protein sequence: CASSLGSGSSYNEQFF.